This paragraph covers one TCR beta chain sequence. What it recognizes is unknown. This sample stems from a study of T cells in localized non-small cell lung cancer. Findings and caveats of the study: Median around 56 top-100 tumor clones were shared with paired adjacent lung.

Libraries were prepared by immunoSEQ multiplex PCR; TCRdb keeps only in-frame clonotypes and omits some of them. The table has over 1,000 clones, 27% seen once. The clonotype was recovered from an older male donor with stage II squamous cell lung carcinoma. The input for sequencing was normal lung tissue next to the tumor, taken before any cancer treatment.

DNA for the CDR3: TGTGCCAGCTCACCACGAGGGCAGAGCGGTCAGCCCCAGCATTTT. Translating gives CASSPRGQSGQPQHF. The chain employs TRBV18 and TRBJ1-5; D call uncertain. The germline V gene has CDR1 KGHSH and CDR2 LQKENI. The CDR3 length is 15 residues. The V end was cut by 1 base, the J end by 6 bases, with 13 bases between.